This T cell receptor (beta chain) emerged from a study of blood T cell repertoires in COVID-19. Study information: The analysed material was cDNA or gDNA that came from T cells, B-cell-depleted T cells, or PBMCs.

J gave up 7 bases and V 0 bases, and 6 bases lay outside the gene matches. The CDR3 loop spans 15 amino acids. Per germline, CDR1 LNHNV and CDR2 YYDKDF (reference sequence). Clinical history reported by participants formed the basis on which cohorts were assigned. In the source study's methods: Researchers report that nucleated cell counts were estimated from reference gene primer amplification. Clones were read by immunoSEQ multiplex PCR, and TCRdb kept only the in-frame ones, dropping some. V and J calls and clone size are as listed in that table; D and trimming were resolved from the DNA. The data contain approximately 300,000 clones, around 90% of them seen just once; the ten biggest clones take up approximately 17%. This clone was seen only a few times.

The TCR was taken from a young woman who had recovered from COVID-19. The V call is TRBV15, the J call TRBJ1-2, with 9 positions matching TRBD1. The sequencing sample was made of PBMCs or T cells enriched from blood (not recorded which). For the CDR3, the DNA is TGTGCCACCAGCAGAGATACCGGGACAGGGAGTGGCTACACCTTC. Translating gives CATSRDTGTGSGYTF.